The sequence of this TCR beta chain was determined in a study of cytomegalovirus exposure and HLA in healthy donors. Note on this clone: What it binds is not known.

The junction had 3 bases not matched to a gene; V was cut back by 10 bases and J by 2 bases. This CDR3 comprises 12 residues. From germline, CDR1 is MNHNS and CDR2 SASEGT. Sampled while nominally healthy, donors likely had unrecorded immune exposures. General study findings and limits: The study listed approximately 160 cytomegalovirus-associated TCR beta chains.

PCR employed 60 Vbeta and 13 Jbeta primers. TCRdb's table, derived via immunoSEQ multiplex PCR, lists solely in-frame clones and lacks some. The sample yields tens of thousands of clones, about 53% seen once. This chain joins TRBV6-1 and TRBJ2-7; 9 nucleotides agree with TRBD1. Sequenced sample: PBMCs. This clonotype was sampled from a woman aged 35 to 49 in good health and CMV-seropositive. CDR3 nucleotide sequence: TGTGCCACTTGGACAGGGGCCTACGAGCAGTACTTC. This encodes CATWTGAYEQYF.